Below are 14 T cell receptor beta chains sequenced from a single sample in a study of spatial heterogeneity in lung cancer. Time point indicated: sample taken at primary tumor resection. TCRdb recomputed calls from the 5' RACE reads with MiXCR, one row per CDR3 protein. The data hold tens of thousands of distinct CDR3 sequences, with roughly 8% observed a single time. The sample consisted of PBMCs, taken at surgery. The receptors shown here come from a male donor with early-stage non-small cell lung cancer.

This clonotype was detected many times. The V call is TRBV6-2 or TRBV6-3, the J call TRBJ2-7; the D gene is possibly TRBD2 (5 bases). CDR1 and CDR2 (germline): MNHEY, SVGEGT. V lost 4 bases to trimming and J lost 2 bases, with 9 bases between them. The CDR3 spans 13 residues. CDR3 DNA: TGTGCCAGCAGTTTCGCGGGCACCTACGAGCAGTACGTC. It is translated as CASSFAGTYEQYV.

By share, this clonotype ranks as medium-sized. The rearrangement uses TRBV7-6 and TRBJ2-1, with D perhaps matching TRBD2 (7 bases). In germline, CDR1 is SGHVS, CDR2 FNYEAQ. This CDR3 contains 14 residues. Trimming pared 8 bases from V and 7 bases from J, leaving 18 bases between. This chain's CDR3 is CASLPEGGRNEQFF. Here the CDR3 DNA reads TGTGCCAGCCTCCCTGAGGGGGGGCGGAATGAGCAGTTCTTC.

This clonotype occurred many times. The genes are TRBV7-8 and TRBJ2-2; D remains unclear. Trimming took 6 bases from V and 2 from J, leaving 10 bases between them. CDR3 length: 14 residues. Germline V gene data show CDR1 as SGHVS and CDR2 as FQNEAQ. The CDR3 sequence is CASRFSTNTGELFF. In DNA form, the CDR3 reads TGTGCCAGCAGATTCAGCACCAACACCGGGGAGCTGTTTTTT. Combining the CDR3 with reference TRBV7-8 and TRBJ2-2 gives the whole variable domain GAGVSQSPRYKVAKRGQDVALRCDPISGHVSLFWYQQALGQGPEFLTYFQNEAQLDKSGLPSDRFFAERPEGSVSTLKIQRTQQEDSAVYLCASRFSTNTGELFFGEGSRLTVL.

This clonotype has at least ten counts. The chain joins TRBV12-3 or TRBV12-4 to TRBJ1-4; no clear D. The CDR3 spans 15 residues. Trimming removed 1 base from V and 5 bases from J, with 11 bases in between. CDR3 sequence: CASSLVGGGNEKLFF. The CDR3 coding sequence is TGTGCCAGCAGTTTAGTGGGCGGTGGAAATGAAAAACTGTTTTTT.

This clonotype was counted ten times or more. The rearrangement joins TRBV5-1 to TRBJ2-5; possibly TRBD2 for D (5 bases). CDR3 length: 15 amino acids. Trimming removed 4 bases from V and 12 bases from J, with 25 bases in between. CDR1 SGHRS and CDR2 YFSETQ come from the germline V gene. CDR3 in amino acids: CASSPQPGSANPEYF. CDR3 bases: TGCGCCAGCAGCCCCCAGCCGGGGTCAGCGAACCCGGAGTACTTC.

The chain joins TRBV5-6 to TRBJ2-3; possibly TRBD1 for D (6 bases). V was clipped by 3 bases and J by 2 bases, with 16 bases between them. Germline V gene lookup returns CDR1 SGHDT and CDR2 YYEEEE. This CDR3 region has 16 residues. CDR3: CASSSIFGDNTDTQYF. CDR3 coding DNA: TGTGCCAGCAGCTCAATCTTTGGGGACAACACAGATACGCAGTATTTT.

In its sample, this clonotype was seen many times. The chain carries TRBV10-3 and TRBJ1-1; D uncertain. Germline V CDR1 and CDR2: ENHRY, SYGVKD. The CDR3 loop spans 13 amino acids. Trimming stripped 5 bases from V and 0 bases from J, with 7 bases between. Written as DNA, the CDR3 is TGTGCCATCAGTCTCACATTGAACACTGAAGCTTTCTTT. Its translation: CAISLTLNTEAFF.

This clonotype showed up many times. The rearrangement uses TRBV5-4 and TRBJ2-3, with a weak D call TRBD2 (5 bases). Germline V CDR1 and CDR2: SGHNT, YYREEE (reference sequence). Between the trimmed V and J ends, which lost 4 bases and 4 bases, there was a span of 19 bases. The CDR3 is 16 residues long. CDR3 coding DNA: TGTGCCAGCAGCCCTCCTGGCGGCGCGGGCGCAGATACGCAGTATTTT. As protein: CASSPPGGAGADTQYF.

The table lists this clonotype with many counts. This CDR3 is CSVDAPGGVTNEQFF. In DNA, the CDR3 is TGCAGCGTTGATGCCCCAGGGGGCGTTACGAATGAGCAGTTCTTC. The gene calls are TRBV29-1 and TRBJ2-1, with TRBD1 matching 8 bases. The germline V gene has CDR1 SQVTM and CDR2 ANQGSEA. The ends lost 3 bases at V and 7 bases at J; junction bases unmatched: 11. The CDR3 spans 15 residues.

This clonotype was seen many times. As DNA, the CDR3 is TGTGCCAGCCAGGACAGGTCGAACGGGGAGCTGTTTTTT. Translating it yields CASQDRSNGELFF. The rearrangement uses TRBV15 and TRBJ2-2; TRBD1 aligns across 7 bases. The germline V gene encodes CDR1 LNHNV and CDR2 YYDKDF (reference sequence). The CDR3 extends over 13 amino acids. V shed 10 bases and J 7 bases; nucleotides not matched to a gene: 9. The variable domain in full, with the rest retrieved from reference TRBV15 and TRBJ2-2, is DAMVIQNPRYQVTQFGKPVTLSCSQTLNHNVMYWYQQKSSQAPKLLFHYYDKDFNNEADTPDNFQSRRPNTSFCFLDIRSPGLGDTAMYLCASQDRSNGELFFGEGSRLTVL.

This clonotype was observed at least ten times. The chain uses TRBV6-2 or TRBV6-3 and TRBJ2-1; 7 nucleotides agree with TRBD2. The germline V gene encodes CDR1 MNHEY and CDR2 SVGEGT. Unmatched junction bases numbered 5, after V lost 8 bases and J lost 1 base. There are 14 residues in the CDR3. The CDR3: CASERDRSYNEQFF. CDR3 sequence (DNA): TGTGCCAGCGAGCGGGATAGGTCCTACAATGAGCAGTTCTTC.

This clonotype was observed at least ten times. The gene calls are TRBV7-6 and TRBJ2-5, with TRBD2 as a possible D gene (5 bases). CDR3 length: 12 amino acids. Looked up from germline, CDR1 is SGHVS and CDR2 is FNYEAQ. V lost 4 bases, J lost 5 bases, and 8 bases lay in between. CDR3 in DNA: TGTGCCAGCAGCTCGGACTTGGAGACCCAGTACTTC. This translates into CASSSDLETQYF.

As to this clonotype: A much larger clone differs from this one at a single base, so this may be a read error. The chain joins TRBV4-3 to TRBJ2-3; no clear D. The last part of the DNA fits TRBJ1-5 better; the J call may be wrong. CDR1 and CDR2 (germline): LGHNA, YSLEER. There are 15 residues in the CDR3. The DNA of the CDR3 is TGCGCCAGCAGCCAAGAGGGGATGCGCACAGATACGCAGCATTTT. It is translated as CASSQEGMRTDTQHF.

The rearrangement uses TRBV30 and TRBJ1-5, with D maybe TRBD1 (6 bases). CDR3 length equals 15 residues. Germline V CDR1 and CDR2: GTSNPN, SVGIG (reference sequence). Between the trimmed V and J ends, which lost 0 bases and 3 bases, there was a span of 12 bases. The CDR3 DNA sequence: TGTGCCTGGAGTGTACTGGACAGCCTCAATCAGCCCCAGCATTTT. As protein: CAWSVLDSLNQPQHF.